The present TCR beta chain was sequenced within a study of response to subunit inactivated influenza vaccine. Notes on the study in general: With each seasonal influenza vaccination, the authors suggested, few new T cells are recruited.

The length of the CDR3 is 15 residues. After removal of 7 bases from V and 9 bases from J, the junction contained 9 bases not matched to a gene. MiXCR, applied by TCRdb to the RT-PCR reads, yields one record per CDR3 protein. The data hold 800,000 or so distinct CDR3 sequences, with over 20% observed a single time. As for this clonotype: Its antigen is as yet unknown.

The chain uses TRBV12-3 or TRBV12-4 and TRBJ2-1, with TRBD2 identical over 13 bases. The sample was PBMCs from blood, taken more than 4 days after vaccination. The clonotype was recovered from a man aged 45-60 years who received an inactivated influenza vaccine. The CDR3 loop reads CASTRTSGGFFEQFF. DNA of the CDR3: TGTGCCAGCACCAGGACTAGCGGGGGTTTTTTTGAGCAGTTCTTC.